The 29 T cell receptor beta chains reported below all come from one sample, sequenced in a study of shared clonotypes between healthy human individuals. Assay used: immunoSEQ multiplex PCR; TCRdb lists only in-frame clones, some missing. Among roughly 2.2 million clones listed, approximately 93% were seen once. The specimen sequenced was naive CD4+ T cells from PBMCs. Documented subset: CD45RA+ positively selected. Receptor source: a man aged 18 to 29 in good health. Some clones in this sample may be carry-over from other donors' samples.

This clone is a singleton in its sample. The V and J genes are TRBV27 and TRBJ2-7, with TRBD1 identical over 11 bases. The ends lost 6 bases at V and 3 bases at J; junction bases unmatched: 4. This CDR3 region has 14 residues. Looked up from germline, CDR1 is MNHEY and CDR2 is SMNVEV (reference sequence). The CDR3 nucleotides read TGTGCCAGCAGGGGGGACAGGGGGTTCTACGAGCAGTACTTC. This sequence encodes CASRGDRGFYEQYF.

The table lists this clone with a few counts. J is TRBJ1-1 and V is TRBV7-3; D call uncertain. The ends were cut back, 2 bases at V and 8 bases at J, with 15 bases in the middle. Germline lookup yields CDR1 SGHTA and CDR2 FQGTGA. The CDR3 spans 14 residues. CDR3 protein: CASSLGPAAGEAFF. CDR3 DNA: TGTGCCAGCAGCTTAGGCCCCGCCGCGGGGGAAGCTTTCTTT.

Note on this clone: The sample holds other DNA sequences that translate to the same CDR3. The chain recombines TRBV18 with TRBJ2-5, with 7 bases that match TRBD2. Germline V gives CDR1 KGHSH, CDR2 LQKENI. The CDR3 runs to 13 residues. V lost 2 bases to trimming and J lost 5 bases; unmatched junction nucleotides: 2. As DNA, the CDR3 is TGTGCCAGCTCACCAGGGACTAAGGAGACCCAGTACTTC. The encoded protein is CASSPGTKETQYF.

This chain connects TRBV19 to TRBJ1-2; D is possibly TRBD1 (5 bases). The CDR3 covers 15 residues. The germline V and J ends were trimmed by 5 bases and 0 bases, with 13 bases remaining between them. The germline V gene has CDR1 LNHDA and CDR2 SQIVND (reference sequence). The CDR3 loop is CASSLRATANYGYTF. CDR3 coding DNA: TGTGCCAGTAGTCTCAGGGCCACCGCTAACTATGGCTACACCTTC.

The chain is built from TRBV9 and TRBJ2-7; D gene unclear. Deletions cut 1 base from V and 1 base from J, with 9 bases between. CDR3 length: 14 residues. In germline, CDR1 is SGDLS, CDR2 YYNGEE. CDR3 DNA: TGTGCCAGCAGCGTATCGGCTTTATCCTACGAGCAGTACTTC. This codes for CASSVSALSYEQYF.

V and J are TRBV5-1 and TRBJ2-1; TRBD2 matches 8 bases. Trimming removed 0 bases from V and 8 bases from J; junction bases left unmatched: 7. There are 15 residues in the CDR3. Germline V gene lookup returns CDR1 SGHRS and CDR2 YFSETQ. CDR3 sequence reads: CASSLAVAGRDEQFF. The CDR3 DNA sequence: TGCGCCAGCAGCTTGGCCGTAGCGGGACGGGATGAGCAGTTCTTC. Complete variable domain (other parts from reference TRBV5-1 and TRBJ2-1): KAGVTQTPRYLIKTRGQQVTLSCSPISGHRSVSWYQQTPGQGLQFLFEYFSETQRNKGNFPGRFSGRQFSNSRSEMNVSTLELGDSALYLCASSLAVAGRDEQFFGPGTRLTVL.

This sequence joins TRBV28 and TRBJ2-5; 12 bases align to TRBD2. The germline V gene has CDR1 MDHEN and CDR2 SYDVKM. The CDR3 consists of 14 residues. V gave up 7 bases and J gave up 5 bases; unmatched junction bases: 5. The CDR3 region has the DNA TGTGCCAGCATGACTAGCGGGAGATGGGAGACCCAGTACTTC. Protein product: CASMTSGRWETQYF. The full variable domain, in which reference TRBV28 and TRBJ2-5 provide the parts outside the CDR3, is DVKVTQSSRYLVKRTGEKVFLECVQDMDHENMFWYRQDPGLGLRLIYFSYDVKMKEKGDIPEGYSVSREKKERFSLILESASTNQTSMYLCASMTSGRWETQYFGPGTRLLVL.

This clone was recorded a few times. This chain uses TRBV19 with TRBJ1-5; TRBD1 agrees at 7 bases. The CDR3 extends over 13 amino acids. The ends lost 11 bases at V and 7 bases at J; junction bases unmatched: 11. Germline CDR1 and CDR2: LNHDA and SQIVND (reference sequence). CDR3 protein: CAVKGAEGQPQHF. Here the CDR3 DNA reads TGTGCCGTCAAGGGGGCCGAAGGGCAGCCCCAGCATTTT.

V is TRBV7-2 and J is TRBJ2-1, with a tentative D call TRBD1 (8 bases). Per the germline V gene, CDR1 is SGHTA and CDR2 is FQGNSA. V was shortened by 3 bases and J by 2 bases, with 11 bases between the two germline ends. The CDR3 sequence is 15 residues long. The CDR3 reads CASSFTGGAYNEQFF. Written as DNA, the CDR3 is TGTGCCAGCAGCTTTACAGGGGGGGCCTACAATGAGCAGTTCTTC.

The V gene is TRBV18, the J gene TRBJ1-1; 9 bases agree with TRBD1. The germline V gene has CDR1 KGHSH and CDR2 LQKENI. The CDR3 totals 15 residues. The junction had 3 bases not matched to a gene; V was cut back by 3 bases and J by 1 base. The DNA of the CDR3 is TGTGCCAGCTCACCGCGGACAGGGGCGAACACTGAAGCTTTCTTT. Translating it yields CASSPRTGANTEAFF.

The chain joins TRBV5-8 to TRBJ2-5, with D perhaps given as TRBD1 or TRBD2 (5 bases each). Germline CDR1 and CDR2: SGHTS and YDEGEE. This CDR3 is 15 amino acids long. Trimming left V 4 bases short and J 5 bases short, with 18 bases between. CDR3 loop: CASSMRLGEWETQYF. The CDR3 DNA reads TGTGCCAGCAGCATGCGTCTGGGGGAGTGGGAGACCCAGTACTTC.

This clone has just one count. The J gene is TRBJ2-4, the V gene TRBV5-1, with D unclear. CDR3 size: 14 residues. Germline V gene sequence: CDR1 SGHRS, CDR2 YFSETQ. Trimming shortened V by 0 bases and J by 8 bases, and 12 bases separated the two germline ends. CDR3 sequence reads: CASSLAFISDIQYF. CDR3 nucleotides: TGCGCCAGCAGCTTGGCTTTTATATCTGACATTCAGTACTTC.

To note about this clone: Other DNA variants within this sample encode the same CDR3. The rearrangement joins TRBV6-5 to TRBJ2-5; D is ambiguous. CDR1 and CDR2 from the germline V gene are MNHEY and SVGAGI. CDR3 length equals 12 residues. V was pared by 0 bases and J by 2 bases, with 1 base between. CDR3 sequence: CASSYSQETQYF. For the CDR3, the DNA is TGTGCCAGCAGTTACTCTCAAGAGACCCAGTACTTC.

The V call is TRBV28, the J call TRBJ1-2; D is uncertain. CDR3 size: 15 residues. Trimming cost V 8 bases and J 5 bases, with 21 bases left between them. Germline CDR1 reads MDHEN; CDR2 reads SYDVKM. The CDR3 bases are TGTGCCAGCTCCAAACAGAGCTATGCGTTATATGGCTACACCTTC. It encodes CASSKQSYALYGYTF.

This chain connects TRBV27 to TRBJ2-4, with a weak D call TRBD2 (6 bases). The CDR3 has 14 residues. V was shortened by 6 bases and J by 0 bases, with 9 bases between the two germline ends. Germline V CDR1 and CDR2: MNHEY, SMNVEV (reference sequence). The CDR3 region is CASRPGLAKNIQYF. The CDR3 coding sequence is TGTGCCAGCAGACCGGGACTAGCCAAAAACATTCAGTACTTC.

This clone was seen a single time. In nucleotides, the CDR3 is TGTGCCAGCAGCGTAGGGGGCGGGCGCCCAGTAGAGACCCAGTACTTC. Amino acid sequence: CASSVGGGRPVETQYF. The rearrangement links TRBV9 to TRBJ2-5; D may correspond to TRBD1 or TRBD2 (5 bases each). V lost 0 bases and J lost 4, with 16 bases in between. The CDR3 sequence is 16 residues long. Per germline, CDR1 SGDLS and CDR2 YYNGEE.

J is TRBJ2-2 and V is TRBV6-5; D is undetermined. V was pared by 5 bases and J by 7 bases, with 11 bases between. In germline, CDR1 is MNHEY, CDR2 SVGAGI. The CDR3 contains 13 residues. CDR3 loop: CASSPRRRGELFF. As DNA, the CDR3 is TGTGCCAGCAGTCCCCGCCGCCGCGGGGAGCTGTTTTTT.

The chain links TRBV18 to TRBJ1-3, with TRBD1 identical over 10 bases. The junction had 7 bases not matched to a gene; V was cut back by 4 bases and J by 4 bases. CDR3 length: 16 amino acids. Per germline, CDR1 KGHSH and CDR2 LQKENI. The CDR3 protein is CASSQPGTGDGNTIYF. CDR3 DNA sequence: TGTGCCAGCTCACAACCCGGGACAGGGGACGGAAACACCATATATTTT.

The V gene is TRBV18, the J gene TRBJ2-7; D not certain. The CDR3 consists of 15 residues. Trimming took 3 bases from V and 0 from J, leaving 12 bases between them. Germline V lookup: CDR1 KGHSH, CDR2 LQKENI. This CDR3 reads CASSPPSTSSYEQYF. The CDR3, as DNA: TGTGCCAGCTCACCGCCCTCGACCAGCTCCTACGAGCAGTACTTC.

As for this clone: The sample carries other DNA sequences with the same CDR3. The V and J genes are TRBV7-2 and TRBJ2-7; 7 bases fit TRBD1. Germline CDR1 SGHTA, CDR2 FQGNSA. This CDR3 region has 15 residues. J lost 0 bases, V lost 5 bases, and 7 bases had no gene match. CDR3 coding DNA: TGTGCCAGCAGCCTCGAAACAGGGGTCTCCTACGAGCAGTACTTC. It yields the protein CASSLETGVSYEQYF.

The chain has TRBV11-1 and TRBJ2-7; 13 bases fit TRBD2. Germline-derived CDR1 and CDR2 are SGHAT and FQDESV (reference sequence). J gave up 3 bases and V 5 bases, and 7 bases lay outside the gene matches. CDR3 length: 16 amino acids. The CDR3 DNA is TGTGCCAGCAGCCTCCGACTAGCGGGAGGAATCTACGAGCAGTACTTC. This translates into CASSLRLAGGIYEQYF.

The CDR3 here is CASSSPGQGVEKLFF. The CDR3 DNA reads as TGTGCCAGCAGCTCACCCGGACAGGGGGTAGAAAAACTGTTTTTT. The chain uses TRBV7-2 and TRBJ1-4, with 10 nucleotides matching TRBD1. This CDR3 is 15 amino acids long. Per germline, CDR1 SGHTA and CDR2 FQGNSA. After removal of 4 bases from V and 8 bases from J, the junction contained 7 bases not matched to a gene.

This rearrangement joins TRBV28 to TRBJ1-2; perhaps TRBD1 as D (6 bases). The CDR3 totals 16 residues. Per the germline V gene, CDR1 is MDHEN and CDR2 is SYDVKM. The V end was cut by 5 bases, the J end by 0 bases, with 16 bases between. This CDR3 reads CASSPPHRVTNYGYTF. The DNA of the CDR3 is TGTGCCAGCAGTCCCCCCCACAGGGTCACTAACTATGGCTACACCTTC.

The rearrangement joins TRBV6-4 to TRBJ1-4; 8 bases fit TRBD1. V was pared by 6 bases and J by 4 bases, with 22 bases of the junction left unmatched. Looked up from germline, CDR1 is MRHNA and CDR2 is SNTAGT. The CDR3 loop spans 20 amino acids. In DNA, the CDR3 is TGTGCCAGCAGGGCCCCAGGGGGCCCCTGTAACGGCCAAGGTAATGAAAAACTGTTTTTT. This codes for CASRAPGGPCNGQGNEKLFF.

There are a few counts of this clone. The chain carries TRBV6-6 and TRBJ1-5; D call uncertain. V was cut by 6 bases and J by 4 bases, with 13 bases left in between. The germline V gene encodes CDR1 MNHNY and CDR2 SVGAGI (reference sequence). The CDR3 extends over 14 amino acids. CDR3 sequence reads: CASRSSSLNQPQHF. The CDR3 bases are TGTGCCAGCAGAAGCAGTAGCCTGAATCAGCCCCAGCATTTT.

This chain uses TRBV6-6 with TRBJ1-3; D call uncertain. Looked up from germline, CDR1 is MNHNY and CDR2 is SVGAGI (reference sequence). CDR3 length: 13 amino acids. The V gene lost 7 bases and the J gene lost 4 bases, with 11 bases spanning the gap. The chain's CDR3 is CASKETTGNTIYF. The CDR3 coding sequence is TGTGCCAGCAAGGAGACAACCGGAAACACCATATATTTT.

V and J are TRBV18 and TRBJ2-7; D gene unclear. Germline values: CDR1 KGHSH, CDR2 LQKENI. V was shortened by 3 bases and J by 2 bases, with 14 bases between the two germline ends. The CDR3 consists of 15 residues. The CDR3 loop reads CASSPWRNVPYEQYF. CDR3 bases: TGTGCCAGCTCACCCTGGCGGAACGTACCCTACGAGCAGTACTTC.

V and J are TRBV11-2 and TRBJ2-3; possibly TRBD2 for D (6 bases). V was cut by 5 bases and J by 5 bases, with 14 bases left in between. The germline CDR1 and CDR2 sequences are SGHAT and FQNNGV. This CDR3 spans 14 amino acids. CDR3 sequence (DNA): TGTGCCAGCAGCACCCCCCGCGGGAAAGATACGCAGTATTTT. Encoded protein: CASSTPRGKDTQYF.

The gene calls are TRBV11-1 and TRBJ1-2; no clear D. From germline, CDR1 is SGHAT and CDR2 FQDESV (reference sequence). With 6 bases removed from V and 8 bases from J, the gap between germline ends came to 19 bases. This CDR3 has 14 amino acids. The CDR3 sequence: CASSMDRHMIGYTF. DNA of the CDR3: TGTGCCAGCAGTATGGACCGACATATGATCGGCTACACCTTC.